Listed here are 8 T cell receptor beta chains from one sample, sequenced in a study of shared clonotypes between healthy human individuals. Clones were read by immunoSEQ multiplex PCR, and TCRdb kept only the in-frame ones, dropping some. Here the sample spans some 2,000,000 clones, roughly 94% being singletons. Sequencing used naive CD4+ T cells sorted from blood. The subset is: CD45RA+ positively selected. The origin of the receptors is a man younger than 30 in good health.

The chain carries TRBV7-2 and TRBJ2-2; TRBD2 matches 9 bases. The CDR3 is 17 residues long. In germline, CDR1 is SGHTA, CDR2 FQGNSA. The J segment lost 2 bases and the V segment lost 3 bases, leaving 7 bases of the junction unmatched. The CDR3: CASSFNLAGPNTGELFF. In DNA, the CDR3 is TGTGCCAGCAGCTTTAACCTAGCGGGGCCAAACACCGGGGAGCTGTTTTTT.

The gene calls are TRBV6-1 and TRBJ1-2, with D unresolved. This CDR3 spans 13 amino acids. Trimming stripped 6 bases from V and 0 bases from J, with 8 bases between. Germline V gene sequence: CDR1 MNHNS, CDR2 SASEGT. CDR3 DNA sequence: TGTGCCAGCAGCGCTTACTCTAACTATGGCTACACCTTC. Amino acids: CASSAYSNYGYTF.

The chain combines TRBV28 with TRBJ2-7; D perhaps matches TRBD2 (7 bases). The ends were cut back, 5 bases at V and 6 bases at J, with 20 bases in the middle. The CDR3 loop spans 15 amino acids. CDR1 is MDHEN and CDR2 is SYDVKM in the germline V gene. For the CDR3, the DNA is TGTGCCAGCAGTCCCGGACAGCGACGGGGGGCCGAGCAGTACTTC. This gives the protein CASSPGQRRGAEQYF.

The chain employs TRBV27 and TRBJ1-1; D gene uncertain. Trimming removed 5 bases from V and 0 bases from J, with 16 bases in between. Germline loops: CDR1 MNHEY, CDR2 SMNVEV (reference sequence). This CDR3 contains 16 residues. CDR3 region: CASSKLASTMNTEAFF. In DNA, the CDR3 is TGTGCCAGCAGTAAGTTGGCAAGCACAATGAACACTGAAGCTTTCTTT.

This rearrangement joins TRBV2 to TRBJ2-3, with D maybe TRBD2 (6 bases). This CDR3 region has 15 residues. Trimming left V 4 bases short and J 3 bases short, with 14 bases between. The germline V gene has CDR1 SNHLY and CDR2 FYNNEI. The CDR3 is CASSGQAGNTDTQYF. For the CDR3, the DNA is TGTGCCAGCAGTGGGCAAGCGGGTAATACAGATACGCAGTATTTT.

This clone appeared a single time. The chain is built from TRBV2 and TRBJ2-7; D ambiguous. This CDR3 region has 13 residues. V was pared by 3 bases and J by 2 bases, with 8 bases between. The germline CDR1 and CDR2 sequences are SNHLY and FYNNEI. In DNA form, the CDR3 reads TGTGCCAGCAGTGAGGTCAGAACCTACGAGCAGTACTTC. Protein product: CASSEVRTYEQYF.

The chain is built from TRBV29-1 and TRBJ2-3, with 9 nucleotides matching TRBD1. Germline-derived CDR1 and CDR2 are SQVTM and ANQGSEA. The CDR3 length is 15 residues. V dropped 8 bases and J dropped 3; count of bases not matched to a gene: 12. CDR3 sequence reads: CSIYRGQGSTDTQYF. The CDR3 DNA follows: TGCAGCATCTACAGGGGGCAAGGATCGACAGATACGCAGTATTTT.

The J gene is TRBJ1-2, the V gene TRBV11-2; 7 bases are shared with TRBD1. V trimming: 1 base; J trimming: 0 bases; junction bases outside the gene matches: 8. The CDR3 contains 17 residues. CDR1 is SGHAT and CDR2 is FQNNGV in the germline V gene. Here the CDR3 reads CASSLATGTVTNYGYTF. The CDR3 DNA is TGTGCCAGCAGCTTAGCCACCGGGACAGTGACTAACTATGGCTACACCTTC.